The rows below give T cell receptor beta chains drawn from one sample of a study of vaccination effects on CD4 cells after COVID-19. Generated by immunoSEQ multiplex PCR, the TCRdb table keeps only in-frame clones and is missing some. Of about 64,000 clones in the sample, under 80% are singletons; the top ten hold approximately 24%. These receptors are not linked to any known antigen. The starting material was CD4+ T cells from PBMCs cultured without peptide, obtained before COVID-19 vaccination. The receptors stem from a human donor who had a prior SARS-CoV-2 infection. Both conserved end residues are trimmed from each CDR3.

TRBV20-1	TRBJ1-1	SASRDLNTEAF
TRBV4-3	TRBJ2-7	ASSQKGLGGLREQY
TRBV7-2	TRBJ2-7	ASSPRTGGIYEQY
TRBV29-1	TRBJ1-1	SVEGLKWGRTEAF
TRBV6-1	TRBJ1-1	ASSETVRTTEAF
TRBV21-1	TRBJ2-5	ASSKRGRGEEETQY
TRBV7-9	TRBJ1-1	ASSFGGDPNTEAF
TRBV30	TRBJ2-7	AWSVQGLAGDNEQY
TRBV25-1	TRBJ2-7	ASSEFRGGLNEQY
TRBV3-1/TRBV3-2	TRBJ2-3	ASSHDTDTQY
TRBV11-3	TRBJ2-1	ASSLGGTYNEQF
TRBV11-2	TRBJ1-6	ASSARTGVGSPLH
TRBV5-5	TRBJ1-5	ASSLGGRSNQPQH
TRBV4-2	TRBJ1-6	ASSQGVGRAVAQYNSPLH
TRBV5-6	TRBJ2-7	ASSFYGGYEQY
TRBV11-2	TRBJ1-4	ASSLVGLELF
TRBV7-3	TRBJ2-7	ASSVGPLYEQY
TRBV7-6	TRBJ2-6	ASSLVLGQGASGANVLT
TRBV5-6	TRBJ2-3	ASSLLAGGPTDTQY
TRBV15	TRBJ1-5	ATSRGASYSNQPQH
TRBV11-2	TRBJ2-5	ASSFVTGGGETQY
TRBV27	TRBJ2-2	ASTPGRGGGELF
TRBV11-1	TRBJ2-2	ASSPQTGRDTGELF
TRBV18	TRBJ1-1	ASSPPSTRNTEAF
TRBV10-3	TRBJ1-5	AISEGIPNQPQH
TRBV19	TRBJ1-2	ASSPTGNQLKVGYT
TRBV7-3	TRBJ2-5	ASSFSPGHQETQY
TRBV10-1	TRBJ2-7	ASSEPQGYPCYEQY
TRBV7-2	TRBJ2-1	ASSSQGQSYNEQF
TRBV2	TRBJ2-2	ASSYEGGELF
TRBV10-2	TRBJ2-7	ASSEPGLAGGTYEQY